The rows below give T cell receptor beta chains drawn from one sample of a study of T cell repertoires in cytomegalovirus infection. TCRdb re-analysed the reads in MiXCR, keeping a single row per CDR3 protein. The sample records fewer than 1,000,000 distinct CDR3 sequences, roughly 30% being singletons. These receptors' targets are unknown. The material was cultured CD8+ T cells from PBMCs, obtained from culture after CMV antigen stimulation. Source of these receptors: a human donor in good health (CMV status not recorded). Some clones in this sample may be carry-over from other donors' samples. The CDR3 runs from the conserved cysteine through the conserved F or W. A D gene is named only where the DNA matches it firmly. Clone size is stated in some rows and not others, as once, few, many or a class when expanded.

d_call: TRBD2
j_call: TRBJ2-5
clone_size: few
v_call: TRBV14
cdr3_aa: CASTRWGGSGETQYF
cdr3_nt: TGTGCCAGCACCCGCTGGGGGGGATCGGGAGAGACCCAGTACTTC

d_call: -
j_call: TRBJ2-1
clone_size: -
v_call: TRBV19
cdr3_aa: CASNKGPYNEQFF
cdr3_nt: TGTGCCAGTAATAAGGGGCCTTACAATGAGCAGTTCTTC

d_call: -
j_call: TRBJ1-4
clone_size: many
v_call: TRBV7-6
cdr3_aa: CASSLAVGGTNEKLFF
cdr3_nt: TGTGCCAGCAGCTTAGCGGTCGGGGGAACTAATGAAAAACTGTTTTTT

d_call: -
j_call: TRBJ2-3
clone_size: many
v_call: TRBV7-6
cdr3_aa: CASSFRGDTQYF
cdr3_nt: TGTGCCAGCAGCTTTCGCGGAGATACGCAGTATTTT

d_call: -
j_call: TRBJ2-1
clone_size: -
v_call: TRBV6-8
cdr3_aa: CASRRGTAALFF
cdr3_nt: TGTGCCAGCAGACGCGGGACAGCCGCCTTATTCTTC

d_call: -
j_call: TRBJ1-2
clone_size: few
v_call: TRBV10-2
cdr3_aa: CASSAVGGSNGYTF
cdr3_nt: TGCGCCAGCAGTGCCGTAGGGGGTAGCAATGGCTACACCTTC

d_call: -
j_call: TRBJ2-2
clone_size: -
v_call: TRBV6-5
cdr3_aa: CASSSDRDAGELFF
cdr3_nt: TGTGCCAGCAGCTCCGATCGAGACGCCGGGGAGCTGTTTTTT

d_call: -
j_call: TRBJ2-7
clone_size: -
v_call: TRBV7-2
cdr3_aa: CASQEADAYEQYF
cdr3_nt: TGTGCCAGTCAGGAGGCCGATGCCTACGAGCAGTACTTC

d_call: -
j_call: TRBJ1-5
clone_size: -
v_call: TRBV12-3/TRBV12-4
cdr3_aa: CASSHSGTPSGQPQHF
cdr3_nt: TGTGCCAGCAGCCACTCTGGGACTCCTTCCGGCCAGCCCCAGCATTTT

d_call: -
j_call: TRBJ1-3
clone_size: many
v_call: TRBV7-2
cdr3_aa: CASSFTKTGNTIYF
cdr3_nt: TGTGCCAGCAGCTTCACAAAAACGGGAAACACCATATATTTT

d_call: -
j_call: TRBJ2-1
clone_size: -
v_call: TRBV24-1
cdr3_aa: CATGSSYNEQFF
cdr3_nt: TGTGCCACAGGGAGCTCCTACAATGAGCAGTTCTTC